These 29 T cell receptor beta chains share one sample of origin, sequenced in a study of cytomegalovirus exposure and HLA in healthy donors. Primers for the PCR totalled 60 Vbeta and 13 Jbeta. Profiled with immunoSEQ multiplex PCR; TCRdb holds only in-frame clones, not every one. The data contain over 100,000 clones, roughly three quarters of them singletons. The sample was PBMCs. The receptors stem from a woman in her 40s in good health and CMV-seropositive.

V and J are TRBV20-1 and TRBJ1-1; the D gene is possibly TRBD1 (6 bases). The germline CDR1 and CDR2 sequences are DFQATT and SNEGSKA (reference sequence). The CDR3 sequence is 10 residues long. Trimming pared 6 bases from V and 4 bases from J, leaving 6 bases between. The CDR3 region is CSARGTEAFF. In nucleotides, the CDR3 is TGCAGTGCCAGGGGCACTGAAGCTTTCTTT.

CDR3 amino acids: CASSPTQTVNYGYTF. The CDR3 nucleotides are TGTGCCAGCTCACCAACCCAGACAGTGAACTATGGCTACACCTTC. The gene calls are TRBV18 and TRBJ1-2; TRBD1 is a possible D gene (5 bases). This CDR3 has 15 residues. Germline lookup yields CDR1 KGHSH and CDR2 LQKENI. The V gene lost 2 bases and the J gene lost 2 bases, with 12 bases spanning the gap.

This clone appeared a few times. This CDR3 reads CASTDRIGTGELFF. CDR3 bases: TGTGCCAGTACCGACAGGATCGGCACCGGGGAGCTGTTTTTT. This chain links TRBV6-5 with TRBJ2-2; TRBD1 might be the D (6 bases). CDR1 is MNHEY and CDR2 is SVGAGI in the germline V gene. The CDR3 is made up of 14 amino acids. The germline V and J ends were trimmed by 9 bases and 4 bases, with 15 bases remaining between them.

The V call is TRBV19, the J call TRBJ1-5; 9 bases match TRBD1. CDR1 LNHDA and CDR2 SQIVND come from the germline V gene (reference sequence). The CDR3 loop spans 15 amino acids. V gave up 4 bases and J gave up 0 bases; unmatched junction bases: 1. The CDR3 protein is CASSRDRASNQPQHF. DNA of the CDR3: TGTGCCAGTAGTAGGGACAGGGCTAGCAATCAGCCCCAGCATTTT.

The sample holds a few counts of this clone. Other DNA sequences from this sample encode an identical CDR3 as well. CDR3 amino acids: CASSDRGGNTEAFF. The CDR3 DNA sequence: TGTGCCAGCAGCGACAGGGGTGGGAACACTGAAGCTTTCTTT. The rearrangement joins TRBV2 to TRBJ1-1, with TRBD1 identical over 8 bases. Trimming cost V 6 bases and J 1 base; bases outside gene matches: 4. The CDR3 length is 14 residues. CDR1 is SNHLY and CDR2 is FYNNEI in the germline V gene.

The chain combines TRBV30 with TRBJ2-1; D is perhaps TRBD1 (5 bases). Germline V gene data show CDR1 as GTSNPN and CDR2 as SVGIG (reference sequence). The CDR3 loop spans 11 amino acids. Trimming took off 5 bases at V and 4 bases at J, with 6 bases between the two ends. The CDR3 coding sequence is TGTGCCTGGGGACAATACAATGAGCAGTTCTTC. Translated: CAWGQYNEQFF.

The V gene is TRBV6-5, the J gene TRBJ2-5; 7 nucleotides align to TRBD1. Germline V gene lookup returns CDR1 MNHEY and CDR2 SVGAGI. V lost 6 bases and J lost 5; bases outside the gene matches: 9. CDR3 length equals 14 residues. In nucleotides, the CDR3 is TGTGCCAGCAGCTCGGACAGGCTGATGGAGACCCAGTACTTC. The encoded protein is CASSSDRLMETQYF.

The V and J genes are TRBV5-4 and TRBJ1-2; D remains ambiguous. This CDR3 is built from 16 residues. Germline CDR1 and CDR2: SGHNT and YYREEE (reference sequence). The V gene lost 1 base and the J gene lost 4 bases, with 17 bases spanning the gap. Written as DNA, the CDR3 is TGTGCCAGCAGCTTGAGAGGGCAGAACAATTTCTATGGCTACACCTTC. This sequence encodes CASSLRGQNNFYGYTF. Complete variable domain (other parts from reference TRBV5-4 and TRBJ1-2): ETGVTQSPTHLIKTRGQQVTLRCSSQSGHNTVSWYQQALGQGPQFIFQYYREEENGRGNFPPRFSGLQFPNYSSELNVNALELDDSALYLCASSLRGQNNFYGYTFGSGTRLTVV.

J is TRBJ1-1 and V is TRBV18; D not certain. V gave up 4 bases and J gave up 0 bases, with 15 bases separating them. CDR1 is KGHSH and CDR2 is LQKENI in the germline V gene. The CDR3 has 16 amino acids. CDR3 DNA sequence: TGTGCCAGCTCACTAGAGACAATAGTTATGAACACTGAAGCTTTCTTT. It codes for CASSLETIVMNTEAFF. The full variable domain, in which reference TRBV18 and TRBJ1-1 provide the parts outside the CDR3, is NAGVMQNPRHLVRRRGQEARLRCSPMKGHSHVYWYRQLPEEGLKFMVYLQKENIIDESGMPKERFSAEFPKEGPSILRIQQVVRGDSAAYFCASSLETIVMNTEAFFGQGTRLTVV.

V gene TRBV11-1 combines with J gene TRBJ2-7, with a tentative D call TRBD2 (5 bases). Trimming took off 1 base at V and 5 bases at J, with 12 bases between the two ends. Germline CDR1 SGHAT, CDR2 FQDESV (reference sequence). The CDR3 is 14 residues long. The CDR3 region is CASSLGGQSNEQYF. The CDR3 nucleotides read TGTGCCAGCAGCTTAGGAGGGCAGTCCAACGAGCAGTACTTC.

This CDR3 is CASSLGPPGLAITGELFF. CDR3 DNA sequence: TGTGCCAGCAGCTTAGGGCCCCCGGGACTAGCTATTACCGGGGAGCTGTTTTTT. The chain joins TRBV11-3 to TRBJ2-2; the match to TRBD2 covers 9 bases. Trimming cost V 1 base and J 5 bases; bases outside gene matches: 11. Germline CDR1 SGHNT, CDR2 YENEEA. This CDR3 spans 18 amino acids.

The rearrangement links TRBV30 to TRBJ1-1, with unresolved D. Germline CDR1 is GTSNPN and CDR2 is SVGIG (reference sequence). The germline V and J ends were trimmed by 0 bases and 1 base, with 6 bases remaining between them. The CDR3 sequence is 13 residues long. CDR3: CAWSVTENTEAFF. CDR3 nucleotides: TGTGCCTGGAGTGTAACAGAGAACACTGAAGCTTTCTTT.

This chain connects TRBV5-1 to TRBJ2-1; 11 nucleotides agree with TRBD1. This CDR3 is built from 15 residues. Germline V gene lookup returns CDR1 SGHRS and CDR2 YFSETQ. With V trimmed by 0 bases and J by 9 bases, 5 bases remained unmatched. CDR3 nucleotide sequence: TGCGCCAGCAGCTTGGATGGACAGGGGGCTGGTGAGCAGTTCTTC. Its translation: CASSLDGQGAGEQFF. Full variable domain (rest looked up from reference TRBV5-1 and TRBJ2-1): KAGVTQTPRYLIKTRGQQVTLSCSPISGHRSVSWYQQTPGQGLQFLFEYFSETQRNKGNFPGRFSGRQFSNSRSEMNVSTLELGDSALYLCASSLDGQGAGEQFFGPGTRLTVL.

The rearrangement uses TRBV6-1 and TRBJ1-1; 9 bases line up with TRBD1. Unmatched junction bases numbered 10, after V lost 4 bases and J lost 10 bases. CDR3 size: 14 residues. Looked up from germline, CDR1 is MNHNS and CDR2 is SASEGT. This CDR3 reads CASSGGQGPMGAFF. The CDR3 DNA sequence: TGTGCCAGCAGTGGGGGACAGGGACCGATGGGAGCTTTCTTT.

V usage is TRBV2 and J usage is TRBJ1-1; 9 nucleotides match TRBD1. V shed 7 bases and J 11 bases; nucleotides not matched to a gene: 14. Germline V gene data show CDR1 as SNHLY and CDR2 as FYNNEI. The CDR3 spans 14 residues. The CDR3 loop is CASILQGARPAAFF. CDR3 in DNA: TGTGCCAGCATATTACAGGGGGCGCGCCCCGCGGCTTTCTTT.

The chain has TRBV30 and TRBJ2-1, with no clear D. Trimming shortened V by 5 bases and J by 9 bases, and 14 bases separated the two germline ends. The CDR3 runs to 12 residues. Germline V gene lookup returns CDR1 GTSNPN and CDR2 SVGIG (reference sequence). Written as DNA, the CDR3 is TGTGCCTGGGGCGGAGCCGGCGGTGAGCAGTTCTTC. This translates into CAWGGAGGEQFF. Full variable domain (missing parts from reference TRBV30 and TRBJ2-1): SQTIHQWPATLVQPVGSPLSLECTVEGTSNPNLYWYRQAAGRGLQLLFYSVGIGQISSEVPQNLSASRPQDRQFILSSKKLLLSDSGFYLCAWGGAGGEQFFGPGTRLTVL.

J is TRBJ2-2 and V is TRBV6-1; 10 bases align to TRBD1. CDR3 size: 15 residues. The ends lost 5 bases at V and 5 bases at J; junction bases unmatched: 5. CDR1 is MNHNS and CDR2 is SASEGT in the germline V gene. The CDR3 bases are TGTGCCAGCAGTAGACCGGGACAGGGGACCGGGGAGCTGTTTTTT. This codes for CASSRPGQGTGELFF.

The chain employs TRBV30 and TRBJ2-1, with 8 positions matching TRBD2. V lost 0 bases, J lost 7 bases, and 5 bases stayed unmatched. The germline gives CDR1 GTSNPN, CDR2 SVGIG (reference sequence). CDR3 length: 14 amino acids. CDR3 nucleotide sequence: TGTGCCTGGAGTGTGGCGGGAGGTGGGAATGAGCAGTTCTTC. Translating it yields CAWSVAGGGNEQFF.

This rearrangement joins TRBV6-5 to TRBJ1-1; D is unresolved. Looked up from germline, CDR1 is MNHEY and CDR2 is SVGAGI. Deletions cut 2 bases from V and 3 bases from J, with 7 bases between. The length of the CDR3 is 13 residues. The CDR3 DNA is TGTGCCAGCAGTTACAGGGAGGACACTGAAGCTTTCTTT. This codes for CASSYREDTEAFF.

The rearrangement links TRBV29-1 to TRBJ2-7; TRBD2 aligns across 12 bases. Trimming took 1 base from V and 4 from J; bases not matched to a gene: 5. The CDR3 sequence is 15 residues long. Per the germline V gene, CDR1 is SQVTM and CDR2 is ANQGSEA. Here the CDR3 reads CSVEARLAGVYEQYF. CDR3 in DNA: TGCAGCGTTGAAGCGAGACTAGCGGGGGTGTACGAGCAGTACTTC.

As regards this clone: An end of the junction does not agree with germline; a read error may underlie this. The chain couples TRBV30 to TRBJ1-1; D is possibly TRBD1 (5 bases). The CDR3 has 11 amino acids. Germline V lookup: CDR1 GTSNPN, CDR2 SVGIG (reference sequence). The CDR3 bases are TGTGCCCGGAGTCCGGGGGCTGAAGCTTTCTTT. It codes for CARSPGAEAFF.

This clone was picked up a small number of times. The rearrangement uses TRBV7-2 and TRBJ1-6, with D unresolved. The CDR3 is made up of 16 amino acids. Trimming pared 5 bases from V and 3 bases from J, leaving 14 bases between. The germline V gene has CDR1 SGHTA and CDR2 FQGNSA. For the CDR3, the DNA is TGTGCCAGCAGCCCAAGCATTAAGTACTATAATTCACCCCTCCACTTT. Residues: CASSPSIKYYNSPLHF.

The CDR3 is CASSERVLAGAYEQFF. The CDR3 DNA sequence: TGTGCCAGCAGTGAACGGGTACTAGCGGGGGCGTATGAGCAGTTCTTC. The V gene is TRBV2, the J gene TRBJ2-1; 11 bases agree with TRBD2. The length of the CDR3 is 16 residues. After removal of 2 bases from V and 8 bases from J, the junction contained 8 bases not matched to a gene. The germline gives CDR1 SNHLY, CDR2 FYNNEI. Full variable domain (rest looked up from reference TRBV2 and TRBJ2-1): EPEVTQTPSHQVTQMGQEVILRCVPISNHLYFYWYRQILGQKVEFLVSFYNNEISEKSEIFDDQFSVERPDGSNFTLKIRSTKLEDSAMYFCASSERVLAGAYEQFFGPGTRLTVL.

J is TRBJ1-1 and V is TRBV19; no reliable D call. V gave up 6 bases and J gave up 1 base, with 9 bases separating them. The CDR3 runs 13 residues. CDR1 is LNHDA and CDR2 is SQIVND in the germline V gene (reference sequence). CDR3 loop: CASSDGRNTEAFF. DNA of the CDR3: TGTGCCAGTAGCGATGGTAGGAACACTGAAGCTTTCTTT.

This clone was seen a few times. This chain joins TRBV11-2 and TRBJ2-3; 16 nucleotides line up with TRBD2. CDR1 is SGHAT and CDR2 is FQNNGV in the germline V gene. The V and J ends lost 5 bases and 6 bases, in that order; junction bases with no gene match: 5. CDR3 length equals 16 residues. The CDR3 loop reads CASSMGLAGGRDTQYF. In nucleotides, the CDR3 is TGTGCCAGCAGCATGGGACTAGCGGGGGGGCGGGATACGCAGTATTTT.

This chain joins TRBV7-9 and TRBJ1-6; 7 bases are shared with TRBD1. The CDR3 is made up of 14 amino acids. From germline, CDR1 is SEHNR and CDR2 FQNEAQ (reference sequence). Trimming took 5 bases from V and 7 from J; bases not matched to a gene: 5. CDR3 region: CASSPQGPNSPLHF. In DNA form, the CDR3 reads TGTGCCAGCAGCCCACAGGGGCCAAATTCACCCCTCCACTTT.

CDR3 DNA: TGCGCCAGCAGCCAAGATAAGATCAGAGACAGGGTAAACACTGAAGCTTTCTTT. This translates into CASSQDKIRDRVNTEAFF. The chain carries TRBV4-1 and TRBJ1-1; 7 bases agree with TRBD1. The CDR3 runs 18 residues. CDR1 and CDR2 from the germline V gene are MGHRA and YSYEKL. Germline trimming cut 0 bases from V and 2 bases from J; bases unmatched to any gene: 12.

The chain employs TRBV11-2 and TRBJ2-7; D is undetermined. Germline V gene sequence: CDR1 SGHAT, CDR2 FQNNGV. The CDR3 runs 11 residues. Trimming stripped 5 bases from V and 6 bases from J, with 8 bases between. This CDR3 reads CASSLLFEQYF. CDR3 DNA sequence: TGTGCCAGCAGCCTCCTCTTCGAGCAGTACTTC.

This chain uses TRBV4-1 with TRBJ2-3, with TRBD2 matching 7 bases. The CDR3 totals 15 residues. From germline, CDR1 is MGHRA and CDR2 YSYEKL. With V trimmed by 6 bases and J by 0 bases, 6 bases remained unmatched. This CDR3 is CASSRGAGSTDTQYF. The CDR3, as DNA: TGCGCCAGCAGTCGGGGAGCGGGGAGCACAGATACGCAGTATTTT.